Here is one T cell receptor (beta chain) with its context. No antigen is known for it. This entry belongs to a study of cytomegalovirus exposure and HLA in healthy donors. Study-wide results and limits: Reports state that TCR beta sequences accurately predicted most subjects' HLA-A and HLA-B alleles.

This CDR3 is built from 15 residues. Primers included in the PCR were 60 Vbeta and 13 Jbeta primers. Profiling relied on immunoSEQ multiplex PCR, and the TCRdb table lists in-frame clones only, not all of them. The sample has roughly 150,000 clones, roughly three quarters seen once. The V gene is TRBV21-1, the J gene TRBJ2-1; TRBD2, the table's D call, lacks a check against the DNA. TRBV21-1 is deemed a pseudogene. The receptor was derived from a woman between 40 and 50 years old in good health and CMV-seronegative. Source material: PBMCs. CDR3 protein: CASSKARRKPNEQFF. The CDR3, as DNA: TGTGCCAGCAGCAAAGCTCGGCGGAAGCCCAATGAGCAGTTCTTC.